This T cell receptor (beta chain) was profiled in a study of shared clonotypes between healthy human individuals. Using immunoSEQ multiplex PCR, the repertoire was profiled, and TCRdb retains in-frame clones only, with some absent. The table records around 1,000,000 clones, 77% of them present only once. This clone was seen a handful of times. Trimming left V 7 bases short and J 6 bases short, with 12 bases between. Germline assignment: CDR1 MDHEN and CDR2 SYDVKM. This CDR3 is 12 amino acids long. The rearrangement links TRBV28 to TRBJ1-2; D is unresolved. Sequenced: memory CD4+ T cells from PBMCs. This sample's subset: CD45RA-negative fraction. The sequence came from a man aged 18 to 30 in good health. Some clones in this sample may be carry-over from other donors' samples. CDR3 in DNA: TGTGCCAGCACCTCTGGAGGGCATGGCTACACCTTC. Translating gives CASTSGGHGYTF.